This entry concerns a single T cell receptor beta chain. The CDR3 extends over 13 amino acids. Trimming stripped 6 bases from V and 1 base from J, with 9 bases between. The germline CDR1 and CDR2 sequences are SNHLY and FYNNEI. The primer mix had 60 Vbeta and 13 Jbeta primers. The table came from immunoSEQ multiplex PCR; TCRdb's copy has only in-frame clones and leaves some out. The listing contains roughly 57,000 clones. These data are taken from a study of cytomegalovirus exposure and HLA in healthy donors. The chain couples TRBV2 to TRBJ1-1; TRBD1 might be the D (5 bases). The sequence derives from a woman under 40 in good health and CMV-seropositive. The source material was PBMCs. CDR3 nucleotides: TGTGCCAGCAGACAGGTTACGAACACTGAAGCTTTCTTT. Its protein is CASRQVTNTEAFF. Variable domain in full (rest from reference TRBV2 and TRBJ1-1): EPEVTQTPSHQVTQMGQEVILRCVPISNHLYFYWYRQILGQKVEFLVSFYNNEISEKSEIFDDQFSVERPDGSNFTLKIRSTKLEDSAMYFCASRQVTNTEAFFGQGTRLTVV.